These T cell receptor beta chains were read from a single sample in a study of monozygotic twins with cystic fibrosis. Profiled with immunoSEQ multiplex PCR; TCRdb holds only in-frame clones, not every one. There are about 36,000 clones in the sample; 84% occur only once, and roughly 1.7% lies in the top ten. Sequenced: blood. These receptors originate from a girl between 2 and 10 years old with cystic fibrosis. The CDR3 runs from the conserved cysteine through the conserved F or W. The order of the fields is V gene, D gene, clone size, CDR3 length, J gene, CDR3 protein, CDR3 DNA. A D gene is named only where the DNA matches it firmly. Not every row has a clone size; where given, it reads once, few, many or a size class.

v_call: TRBV7-2
d_call: TRBD2
clone_size: -
cdr3_length: 18
j_call: TRBJ2-4
cdr3_aa: CASSRGLAGAGAKNIQYF
cdr3_nt: TGTGCCAGCAGCCGCGGACTAGCGGGGGCCGGGGCCAAAAACATTCAGTACTTC

v_call: TRBV29-1
d_call: -
clone_size: -
cdr3_length: 15
j_call: TRBJ2-1
cdr3_aa: CSVAGTFASYNEQFF
cdr3_nt: TGCAGCGTAGCCGGGACTTTCGCCTCCTACAATGAGCAGTTCTTC

v_call: TRBV13
d_call: TRBD1
clone_size: -
cdr3_length: 17
j_call: TRBJ1-6
cdr3_aa: CASSRIGQGAYNSPLHF
cdr3_nt: TGTGCCAGCAGCCGAATCGGACAGGGGGCCTATAATTCACCCCTCCACTTT

v_call: TRBV11-2
d_call: TRBD1
clone_size: -
cdr3_length: 14
j_call: TRBJ1-1
cdr3_aa: CASSWDRVNTEAFF
cdr3_nt: TGTGCCAGCAGCTGGGACAGGGTAAACACTGAAGCTTTCTTT

v_call: TRBV2
d_call: -
clone_size: -
cdr3_length: 13
j_call: TRBJ1-5
cdr3_aa: CASSEQIYQPQHF
cdr3_nt: TGTGCCAGCAGTGAACAGATATATCAGCCCCAGCATTTT

v_call: TRBV6-6
d_call: TRBD1
clone_size: -
cdr3_length: 15
j_call: TRBJ1-2
cdr3_aa: CASSADLTGRYGYTF
cdr3_nt: TGTGCCAGCAGCGCGGACTTGACAGGGCGCTATGGCTACACCTTC

v_call: TRBV27
d_call: TRBD1
clone_size: -
cdr3_length: 15
j_call: TRBJ2-7
cdr3_aa: CASSLRDRVGYEQYF
cdr3_nt: TGTGCCAGCAGTTTAAGGGACAGGGTGGGTTACGAGCAGTACTTC

v_call: TRBV5-8
d_call: -
clone_size: -
cdr3_length: 13
j_call: TRBJ2-3
cdr3_aa: CASSLDSTDTQYF
cdr3_nt: TGTGCCAGCAGCTTGGACAGCACAGATACGCAGTATTTT

v_call: TRBV6-5
d_call: -
clone_size: -
cdr3_length: 15
j_call: TRBJ2-5
cdr3_aa: CASSYSRSGVETQYF
cdr3_nt: TGTGCCAGCAGTTACTCGAGGTCGGGCGTGGAGACCCAGTACTTC

v_call: TRBV6-5
d_call: TRBD1
clone_size: -
cdr3_length: 15
j_call: TRBJ2-7
cdr3_aa: CASSYLGQGVHEQYF
cdr3_nt: TGTGCCAGCAGTTACCTAGGACAGGGGGTCCACGAGCAGTACTTC

v_call: TRBV12-5
d_call: TRBD1
clone_size: -
cdr3_length: 17
j_call: TRBJ1-1
cdr3_aa: CASGLVLTGQMNTEAFF
cdr3_nt: TGTGCTAGTGGTTTGGTACTTACGGGACAGATGAACACTGAAGCTTTCTTT

v_call: TRBV5-1
d_call: TRBD2
clone_size: -
cdr3_length: 13
j_call: TRBJ2-3
cdr3_aa: CASSQRGVDTQYF
cdr3_nt: TGCGCCAGCAGCCAGCGGGGGGTAGATACGCAGTATTTT

v_call: TRBV5-1
d_call: TRBD2
clone_size: few
cdr3_length: 14
j_call: TRBJ2-1
cdr3_aa: CASSLASGGNEQFF
cdr3_nt: TGCGCCAGCAGCTTGGCTAGCGGGGGGAATGAGCAGTTCTTC

v_call: TRBV29-1
d_call: TRBD2
clone_size: -
cdr3_length: 17
j_call: TRBJ2-3
cdr3_aa: CSVEDLSLAGGKDTQYF
cdr3_nt: TGCAGCGTTGAAGATCTGTCACTAGCGGGGGGGAAAGATACGCAGTATTTT

v_call: TRBV20-1
d_call: -
clone_size: -
cdr3_length: 11
j_call: TRBJ2-7
cdr3_aa: CSARAPLEQYF
cdr3_nt: TGCAGTGCTAGGGCACCGCTCGAGCAGTACTTC

v_call: TRBV4-3
d_call: -
clone_size: -
cdr3_length: 15
j_call: TRBJ1-2
cdr3_aa: CASSQERTDSYGYTF
cdr3_nt: TGCGCCAGCAGCCAGGAGAGGACAGATAGCTATGGCTACACCTTC

v_call: TRBV2
d_call: -
clone_size: -
cdr3_length: 12
j_call: TRBJ1-2
cdr3_aa: CASSDRGYGYTF
cdr3_nt: TGTGCCAGCAGTGACAGGGGCTATGGCTACACCTTC

v_call: TRBV7-9
d_call: -
clone_size: -
cdr3_length: 15
j_call: TRBJ1-1
cdr3_aa: CASSRGGLMNTEAFF
cdr3_nt: TGTGCCAGCAGTCGTGGGGGTCTTATGAACACTGAAGCTTTCTTT

v_call: TRBV9
d_call: -
clone_size: -
cdr3_length: 17
j_call: TRBJ2-6
cdr3_aa: CASSVATGKAGANVLTF
cdr3_nt: TGTGCCAGCAGCGTAGCTACGGGGAAGGCTGGGGCCAACGTCCTGACTTTC

v_call: TRBV10-3
d_call: TRBD1
clone_size: once
cdr3_length: 17
j_call: TRBJ2-7
cdr3_aa: CAISVGPRDRGSYEQYF
cdr3_nt: TGTGCCATCAGTGTGGGGCCCCGGGACAGGGGGTCCTACGAGCAGTACTTC

v_call: TRBV9
d_call: -
clone_size: medium-sized
cdr3_length: 16
j_call: TRBJ2-1
cdr3_aa: CASSESPKLAPAEQFF
cdr3_nt: TGTGCCAGCAGCGAGTCCCCCAAACTAGCACCGGCTGAGCAGTTCTTC

v_call: TRBV11-2
d_call: -
clone_size: -
cdr3_length: 14
j_call: TRBJ1-1
cdr3_aa: CASSGWGENTEAFF
cdr3_nt: TGTGCCAGCAGCGGATGGGGAGAGAACACTGAAGCTTTCTTT

v_call: TRBV29-1
d_call: -
clone_size: -
cdr3_length: 12
j_call: TRBJ1-4
cdr3_aa: CSVLDRAEKLFF
cdr3_nt: TGCAGCGTTCTGGATCGGGCTGAAAAACTGTTTTTT

v_call: TRBV14
d_call: -
clone_size: -
cdr3_length: 15
j_call: TRBJ2-3
cdr3_aa: CASSKTGGLTDTQYF
cdr3_nt: TGTGCCAGCAGCAAGACGGGGGGCCTGACAGATACGCAGTATTTT

v_call: TRBV30
d_call: -
clone_size: -
cdr3_length: 13
j_call: TRBJ1-2
cdr3_aa: CAWSVGGYYGYTF
cdr3_nt: TGTGCCTGGAGTGTGGGGGGATACTATGGCTACACCTTC

v_call: TRBV9
d_call: TRBD2
clone_size: -
cdr3_length: 16
j_call: TRBJ2-1
cdr3_aa: CASSVAGAGGTNEQFF
cdr3_nt: TGTGCCAGCAGCGTAGCCGGAGCGGGGGGGACGAATGAGCAGTTCTTC

v_call: TRBV10-3
d_call: TRBD1
clone_size: -
cdr3_length: 15
j_call: TRBJ1-5
cdr3_aa: CAISESGDRGQPQHF
cdr3_nt: TGTGCCATCAGTGAGTCGGGGGACAGGGGGCAGCCCCAGCATTTT

v_call: TRBV30
d_call: -
clone_size: -
cdr3_length: 12
j_call: TRBJ1-2
cdr3_aa: CAWHRDLYGYTF
cdr3_nt: TGTGCCTGGCACAGGGATTTATATGGCTACACCTTC

v_call: TRBV7-2
d_call: TRBD2
clone_size: -
cdr3_length: 17
j_call: TRBJ2-3
cdr3_aa: CASSLASSGGLGDTQYF
cdr3_nt: TGTGCCAGCAGCTTAGCGTCCAGCGGGGGGCTGGGGGATACGCAGTATTTT

v_call: TRBV5-1
d_call: -
clone_size: -
cdr3_length: 13
j_call: TRBJ2-7
cdr3_aa: CASSRSGDGEQYF
cdr3_nt: TGCGCCAGCTCCAGGTCCGGGGATGGTGAGCAGTACTTC

v_call: TRBV7-9
d_call: -
clone_size: -
cdr3_length: 14
j_call: TRBJ1-1
cdr3_aa: CASSLAAENTEAFF
cdr3_nt: TGTGCCAGCAGCTTAGCGGCAGAGAACACTGAAGCTTTCTTT

v_call: TRBV7-9
d_call: TRBD1
clone_size: -
cdr3_length: 16
j_call: TRBJ1-4
cdr3_aa: CASSSGTGVTNEKLFF
cdr3_nt: TGTGCCAGCAGTTCCGGGACAGGGGTGACTAATGAAAAACTGTTTTTT

v_call: TRBV5-4
d_call: -
clone_size: -
cdr3_length: 15
j_call: TRBJ1-2
cdr3_aa: CASSAGRDKGYGYTF
cdr3_nt: TGTGCCAGCAGCGCAGGGCGGGACAAGGGGTATGGCTACACCTTC

v_call: TRBV7-2
d_call: -
clone_size: -
cdr3_length: 14
j_call: TRBJ2-7
cdr3_aa: CASSLLAARAKQYF
cdr3_nt: TGTGCCAGCAGCTTACTGGCCGCTAGAGCCAAACAGTACTTC

v_call: TRBV19
d_call: -
clone_size: -
cdr3_length: 16
j_call: TRBJ1-2
cdr3_aa: CASSIAAGGLGYGYTF
cdr3_nt: TGTGCCAGTAGTATAGCCGCGGGGGGTCTCGGCTATGGCTACACCTTC

v_call: TRBV7-8
d_call: -
clone_size: -
cdr3_length: 15
j_call: TRBJ1-3
cdr3_aa: CASSLSPALGNTIYF
cdr3_nt: TGTGCCAGCAGCTTATCCCCCGCGCTAGGAAACACCATATATTTT

v_call: TRBV30
d_call: -
clone_size: -
cdr3_length: 11
j_call: TRBJ1-1
cdr3_aa: CAWKLWGEAFF
cdr3_nt: TGTGCCTGGAAATTGTGGGGCGAAGCTTTCTTT

v_call: TRBV19
d_call: -
clone_size: -
cdr3_length: 15
j_call: TRBJ1-2
cdr3_aa: CASSIAAGTPSSYTF
cdr3_nt: TGTGCCAGTAGTATAGCCGCGGGGACGCCCAGCAGCTACACCTTC

v_call: TRBV2
d_call: -
clone_size: -
cdr3_length: 15
j_call: TRBJ2-5
cdr3_aa: CASGTYSRIQETQYF
cdr3_nt: TGTGCCAGCGGTACTTACAGCAGAATCCAAGAGACCCAGTACTTC

v_call: TRBV11-2
d_call: TRBD2
clone_size: -
cdr3_length: 14
j_call: TRBJ2-5
cdr3_aa: CASSPPGGVGTQYF
cdr3_nt: TGTGCCAGCAGCCCCCCGGGGGGAGTAGGGACCCAGTACTTC

v_call: TRBV4-1
d_call: -
clone_size: once
cdr3_length: 17
j_call: TRBJ2-5
cdr3_aa: CASSQEFWGGPGETQYF
cdr3_nt: TGCGCCAGCAGCCAAGAATTTTGGGGGGGGCCTGGAGAGACCCAGTACTTC

v_call: TRBV4-2
d_call: TRBD1
clone_size: -
cdr3_length: 14
j_call: TRBJ1-1
cdr3_aa: CASSQDGGQGEAFF
cdr3_nt: TGTGCCAGCAGCCAAGATGGTGGACAGGGGGAAGCTTTCTTT

v_call: TRBV4-1
d_call: -
clone_size: -
cdr3_length: 15
j_call: TRBJ1-2
cdr3_aa: CASSQSAGVNYGYTF
cdr3_nt: TGCGCCAGCAGCCAAAGCGCGGGGGTTAACTATGGCTACACCTTC

v_call: TRBV30
d_call: -
clone_size: -
cdr3_length: 12
j_call: TRBJ1-6
cdr3_aa: CAWSVNGTPLHF
cdr3_nt: TGTGCCTGGAGTGTAAACGGAACACCCCTCCACTTT

v_call: TRBV5-1
d_call: -
clone_size: -
cdr3_length: 16
j_call: TRBJ1-3
cdr3_aa: CASSSLPGGSGNTIYF
cdr3_nt: TGCGCCAGCAGCTCCCTGCCGGGTGGTTCTGGAAACACCATATATTTT

v_call: TRBV4-2
d_call: TRBD1
clone_size: -
cdr3_length: 15
j_call: TRBJ2-7
cdr3_aa: CASSHGTGRFYEQYF
cdr3_nt: TGTGCCAGCAGCCACGGGACAGGACGCTTCTACGAGCAGTACTTC

v_call: TRBV29-1
d_call: -
clone_size: -
cdr3_length: 10
j_call: TRBJ1-2
cdr3_aa: CSVAEYGYTF
cdr3_nt: TGCAGCGTTGCAGAGTATGGCTACACCTTC

v_call: TRBV2
d_call: -
clone_size: -
cdr3_length: 13
j_call: TRBJ1-4
cdr3_aa: CASSDWKSEKLFF
cdr3_nt: TGTGCCAGCAGTGATTGGAAAAGCGAAAAACTGTTTTTT

v_call: TRBV25-1
d_call: -
clone_size: once
cdr3_length: 11
j_call: TRBJ1-1
cdr3_aa: CASSDSYGAFF
cdr3_nt: TGTGCCAGCAGTGATTCATACGGAGCTTTCTTT

v_call: TRBV14
d_call: -
clone_size: -
cdr3_length: 15
j_call: TRBJ1-6
cdr3_aa: CASSLPGSYNSPLHF
cdr3_nt: TGTGCCAGCAGCCTCCCGGGCTCCTATAATTCACCCCTCCACTTT

v_call: TRBV6-5
d_call: -
clone_size: few
cdr3_length: 15
j_call: TRBJ2-7
cdr3_aa: CASSYSGGGSYEQYF
cdr3_nt: TGTGCCAGCAGTTACTCGGGTGGGGGATCCTACGAGCAGTACTTC